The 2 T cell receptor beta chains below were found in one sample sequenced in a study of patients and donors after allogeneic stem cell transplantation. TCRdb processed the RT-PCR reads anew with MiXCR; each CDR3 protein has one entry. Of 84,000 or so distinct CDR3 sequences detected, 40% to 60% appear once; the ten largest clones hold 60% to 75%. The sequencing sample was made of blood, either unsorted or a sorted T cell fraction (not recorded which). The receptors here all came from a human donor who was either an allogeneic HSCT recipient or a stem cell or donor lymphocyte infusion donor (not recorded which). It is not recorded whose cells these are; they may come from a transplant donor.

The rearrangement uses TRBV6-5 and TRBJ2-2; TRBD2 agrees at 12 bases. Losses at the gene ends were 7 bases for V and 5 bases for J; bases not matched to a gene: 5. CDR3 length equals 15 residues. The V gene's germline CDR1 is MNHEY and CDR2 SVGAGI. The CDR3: CASNFGTSGTGELFF. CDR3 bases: TGTGCCAGCAATTTCGGGACTAGCGGGACCGGGGAGCTGTTTTTT.

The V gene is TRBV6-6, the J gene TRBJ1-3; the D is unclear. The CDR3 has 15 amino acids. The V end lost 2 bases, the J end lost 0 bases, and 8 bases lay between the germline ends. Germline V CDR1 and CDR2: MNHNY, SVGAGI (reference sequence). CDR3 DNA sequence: TGTGCCAGCAGTTACATCCGCGGCTCTGGAAACACCATATATTTT. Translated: CASSYIRGSGNTIYF.